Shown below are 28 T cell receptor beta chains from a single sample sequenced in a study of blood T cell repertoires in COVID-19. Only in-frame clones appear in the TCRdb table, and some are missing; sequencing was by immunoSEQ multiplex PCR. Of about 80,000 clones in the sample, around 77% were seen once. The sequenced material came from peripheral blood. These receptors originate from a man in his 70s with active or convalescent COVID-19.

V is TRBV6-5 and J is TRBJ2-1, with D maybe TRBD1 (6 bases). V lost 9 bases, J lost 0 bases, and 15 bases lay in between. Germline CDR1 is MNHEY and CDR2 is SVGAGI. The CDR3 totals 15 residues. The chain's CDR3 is CASKRQAGSYNEQFF. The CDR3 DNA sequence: TGTGCCAGTAAAAGACAGGCAGGCTCCTACAATGAGCAGTTCTTC.

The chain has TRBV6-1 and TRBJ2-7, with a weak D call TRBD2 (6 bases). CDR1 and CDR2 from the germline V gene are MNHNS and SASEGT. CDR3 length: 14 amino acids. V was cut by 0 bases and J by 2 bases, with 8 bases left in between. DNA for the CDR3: TGTGCCAGCAGTGAAGCTTGGGGGGCCTACGAGCAGTACTTC. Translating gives CASSEAWGAYEQYF.

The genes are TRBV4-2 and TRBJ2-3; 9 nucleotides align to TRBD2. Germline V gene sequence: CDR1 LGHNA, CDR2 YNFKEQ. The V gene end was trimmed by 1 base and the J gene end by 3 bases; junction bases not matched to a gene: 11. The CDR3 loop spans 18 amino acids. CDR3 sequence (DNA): TGTGCCAGCAGCCAAGCCGGGAGTAGCGGGGGTGAAACAGATACGCAGTATTTT. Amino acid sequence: CASSQAGSSGGETDTQYF.

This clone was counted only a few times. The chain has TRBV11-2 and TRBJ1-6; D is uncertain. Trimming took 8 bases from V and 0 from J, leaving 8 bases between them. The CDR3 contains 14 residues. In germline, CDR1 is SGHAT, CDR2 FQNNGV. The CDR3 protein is CASGPSSYNSPLHF. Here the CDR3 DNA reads TGTGCCAGCGGGCCCAGCTCCTATAATTCACCCCTCCACTTT.

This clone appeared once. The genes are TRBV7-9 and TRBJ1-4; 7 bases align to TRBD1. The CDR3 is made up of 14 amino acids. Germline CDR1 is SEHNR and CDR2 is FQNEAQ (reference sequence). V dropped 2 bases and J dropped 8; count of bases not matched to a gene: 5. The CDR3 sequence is CASSLSGGGEKLFF. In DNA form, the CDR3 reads TGTGCCAGCAGCTTATCAGGGGGTGGAGAAAAACTGTTTTTT. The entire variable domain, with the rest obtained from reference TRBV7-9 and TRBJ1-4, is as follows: DTGVSQNPRHKITKRGQNVTFRCDPISEHNRLYWYRQTLGQGPEFLTYFQNEAQLEKSRLLSDRFSAERPKGSFSTLEIQRTEQGDSAMYLCASSLSGGGEKLFFGSGTQLSVL.

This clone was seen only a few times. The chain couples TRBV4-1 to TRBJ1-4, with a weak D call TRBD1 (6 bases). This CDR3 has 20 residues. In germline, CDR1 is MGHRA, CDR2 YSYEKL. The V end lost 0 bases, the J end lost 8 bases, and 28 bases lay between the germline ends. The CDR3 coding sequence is TGCGCCAGCAGCCAAGACCCGCCTCCCCACGACAGGCACCATAAGGAAAAACTGTTTTTT. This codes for CASSQDPPPHDRHHKEKLFF.

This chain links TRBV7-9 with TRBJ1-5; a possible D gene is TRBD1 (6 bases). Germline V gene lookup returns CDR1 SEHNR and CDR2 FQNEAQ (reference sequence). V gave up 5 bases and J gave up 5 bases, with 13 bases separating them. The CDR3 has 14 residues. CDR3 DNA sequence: TGTGCCAGCAGCGCCCAGACAGGATATCAGCCCCAGCATTTT. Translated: CASSAQTGYQPQHF.

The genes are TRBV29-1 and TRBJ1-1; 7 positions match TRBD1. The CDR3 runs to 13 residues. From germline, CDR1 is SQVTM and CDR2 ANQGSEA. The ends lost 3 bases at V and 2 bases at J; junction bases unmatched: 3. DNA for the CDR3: TGCAGCGTTGAGGGGACAGCAAACACTGAAGCTTTCTTT. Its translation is CSVEGTANTEAFF.

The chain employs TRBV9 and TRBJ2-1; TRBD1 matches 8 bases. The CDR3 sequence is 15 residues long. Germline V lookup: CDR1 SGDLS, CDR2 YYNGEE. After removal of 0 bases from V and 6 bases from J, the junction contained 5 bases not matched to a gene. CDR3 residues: CASSVAAGGLNEQFF. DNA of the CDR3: TGTGCCAGCAGCGTAGCGGCAGGGGGCCTCAATGAGCAGTTCTTC.

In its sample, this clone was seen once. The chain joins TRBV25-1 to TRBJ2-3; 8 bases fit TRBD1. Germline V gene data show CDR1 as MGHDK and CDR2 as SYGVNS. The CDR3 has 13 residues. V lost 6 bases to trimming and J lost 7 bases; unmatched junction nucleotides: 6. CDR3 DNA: TGTGCCAGCAGCCCTACAGGGGGGAATACGCAGTATTTT. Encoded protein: CASSPTGGNTQYF.

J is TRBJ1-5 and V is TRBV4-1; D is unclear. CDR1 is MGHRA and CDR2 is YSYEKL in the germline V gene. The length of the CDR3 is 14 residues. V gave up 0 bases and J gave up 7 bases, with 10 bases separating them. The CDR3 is CASSQDRIVQPQHF. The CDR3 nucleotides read TGCGCCAGCAGCCAAGATCGTATAGTGCAGCCCCAGCATTTT.

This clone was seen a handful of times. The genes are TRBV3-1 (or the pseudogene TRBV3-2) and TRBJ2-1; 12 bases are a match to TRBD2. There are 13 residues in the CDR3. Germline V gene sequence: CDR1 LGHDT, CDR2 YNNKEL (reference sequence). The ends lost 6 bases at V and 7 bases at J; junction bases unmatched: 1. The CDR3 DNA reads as TGTGCCAGCAGACTAGCGGGGGGAAATGAGCAGTTCTTC. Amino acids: CASRLAGGNEQFF.

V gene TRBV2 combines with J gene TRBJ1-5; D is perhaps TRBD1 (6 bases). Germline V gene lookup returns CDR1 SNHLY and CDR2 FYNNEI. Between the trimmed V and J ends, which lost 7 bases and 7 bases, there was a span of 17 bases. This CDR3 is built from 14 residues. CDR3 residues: CASNGGRGRQPQHF. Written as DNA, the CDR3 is TGTGCCAGCAACGGGGGGCGGGGGCGGCAGCCCCAGCATTTT.

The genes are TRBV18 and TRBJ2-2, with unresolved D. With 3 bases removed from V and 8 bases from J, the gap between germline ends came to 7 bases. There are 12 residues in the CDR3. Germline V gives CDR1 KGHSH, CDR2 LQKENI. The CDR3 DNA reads TGTGCCAGCTCACCCTCCCTGGGGGAGCTGTTTTTT. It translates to CASSPSLGELFF.

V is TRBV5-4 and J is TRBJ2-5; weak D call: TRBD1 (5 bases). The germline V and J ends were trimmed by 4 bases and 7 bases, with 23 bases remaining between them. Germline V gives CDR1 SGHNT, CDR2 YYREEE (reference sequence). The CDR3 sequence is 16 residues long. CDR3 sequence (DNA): TGTGCCAGCAGCCTCGGAACCGACAGCCTGGCGCGGACCCAGTACTTC. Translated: CASSLGTDSLARTQYF. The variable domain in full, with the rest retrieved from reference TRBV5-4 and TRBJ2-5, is ETGVTQSPTHLIKTRGQQVTLRCSSQSGHNTVSWYQQALGQGPQFIFQYYREEENGRGNFPPRFSGLQFPNYSSELNVNALELDDSALYLCASSLGTDSLARTQYFGPGTRLLVL.

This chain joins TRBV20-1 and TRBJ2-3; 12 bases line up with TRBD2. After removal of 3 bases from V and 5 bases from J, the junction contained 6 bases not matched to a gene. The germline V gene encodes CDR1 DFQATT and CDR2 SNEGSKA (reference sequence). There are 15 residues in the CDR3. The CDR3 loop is CSASSPSGGVDTQYF. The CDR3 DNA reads TGCAGTGCTAGTTCCCCTAGCGGGGGGGTAGATACGCAGTATTTT.

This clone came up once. The CDR3 sequence: CASSQDTVKILFF. CDR3 bases: TGCGCCAGCAGCCAAGATACGGTCAAAATACTGTTTTTT. V is TRBV4-1 and J is TRBJ1-4; D remains unclear. This CDR3 contains 13 residues. With 0 bases removed from V and 13 bases from J, the gap between germline ends came to 12 bases. Germline CDR1 reads MGHRA; CDR2 reads YSYEKL.

CDR3 DNA sequence: TGTGCCAGCAGCTTAGGAGATTTCTATGGCTACACCTTC. Its protein is CASSLGDFYGYTF. V usage is TRBV7-9 and J usage is TRBJ1-2; no clear D. Trimming pared 1 base from V and 4 bases from J, leaving 7 bases between. The CDR3 loop spans 13 amino acids. Germline V gene sequence: CDR1 SEHNR, CDR2 FQNEAQ (reference sequence).

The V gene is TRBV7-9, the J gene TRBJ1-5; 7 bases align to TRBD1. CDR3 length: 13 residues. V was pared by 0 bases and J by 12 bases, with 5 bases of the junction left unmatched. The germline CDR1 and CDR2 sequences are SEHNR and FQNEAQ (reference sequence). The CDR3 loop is CASSLAGGDFQHF. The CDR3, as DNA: TGTGCCAGCAGCTTAGCAGGGGGCGATTTCCAGCATTTT.

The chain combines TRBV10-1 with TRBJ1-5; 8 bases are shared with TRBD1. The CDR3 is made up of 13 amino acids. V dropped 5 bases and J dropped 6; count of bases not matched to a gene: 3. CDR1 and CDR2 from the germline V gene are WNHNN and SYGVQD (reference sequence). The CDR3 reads CASSSDRAQPQHF. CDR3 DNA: TGCGCCAGCAGTTCGGACAGGGCTCAGCCCCAGCATTTT.

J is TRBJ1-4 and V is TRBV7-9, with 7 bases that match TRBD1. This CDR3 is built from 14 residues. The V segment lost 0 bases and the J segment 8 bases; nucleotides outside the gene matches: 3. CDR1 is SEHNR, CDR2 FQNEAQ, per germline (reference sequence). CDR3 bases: TGTGCCAGCAGCTTAGCAGCGACAGGGGAAAAACTGTTTTTT. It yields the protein CASSLAATGEKLFF.

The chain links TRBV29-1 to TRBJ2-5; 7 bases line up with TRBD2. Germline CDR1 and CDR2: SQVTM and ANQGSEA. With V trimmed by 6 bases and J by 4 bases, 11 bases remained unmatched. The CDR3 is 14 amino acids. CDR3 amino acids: CSVGVLAVAETQYF. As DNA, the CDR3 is TGCAGCGTCGGGGTGCTAGCGGTGGCAGAGACCCAGTACTTC.

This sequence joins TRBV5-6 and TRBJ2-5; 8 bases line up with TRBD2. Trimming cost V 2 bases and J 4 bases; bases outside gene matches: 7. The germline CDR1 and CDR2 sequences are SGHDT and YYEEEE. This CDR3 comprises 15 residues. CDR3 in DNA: TGTGCCAGCAGCTTCGTCGTAGCGGGGCGAGAGACCCAGTACTTC. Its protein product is CASSFVVAGRETQYF.

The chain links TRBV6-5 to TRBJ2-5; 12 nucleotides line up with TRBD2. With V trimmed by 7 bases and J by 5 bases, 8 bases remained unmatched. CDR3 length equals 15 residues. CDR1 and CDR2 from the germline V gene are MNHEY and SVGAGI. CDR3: CASIRLAGAWETQYF. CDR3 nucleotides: TGTGCCAGCATTCGACTAGCGGGAGCTTGGGAGACCCAGTACTTC.

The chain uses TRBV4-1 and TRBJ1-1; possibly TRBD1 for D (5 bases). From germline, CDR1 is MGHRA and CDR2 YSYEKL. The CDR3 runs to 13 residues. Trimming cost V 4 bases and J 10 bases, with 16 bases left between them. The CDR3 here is CASSLNPGRGAFF. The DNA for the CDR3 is TGCGCCAGCAGCCTAAACCCTGGGAGGGGAGCTTTCTTT.

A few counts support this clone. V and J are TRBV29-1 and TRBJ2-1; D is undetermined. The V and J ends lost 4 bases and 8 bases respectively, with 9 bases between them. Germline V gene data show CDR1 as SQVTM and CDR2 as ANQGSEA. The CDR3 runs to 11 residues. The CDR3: CSVAGSHEQFF. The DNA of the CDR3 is TGCAGCGTTGCGGGTAGCCATGAGCAGTTCTTC.

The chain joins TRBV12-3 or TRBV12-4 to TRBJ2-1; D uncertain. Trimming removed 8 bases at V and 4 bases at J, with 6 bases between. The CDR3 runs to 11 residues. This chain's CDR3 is CASAVYNEQFF. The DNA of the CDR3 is TGTGCCAGCGCGGTATACAATGAGCAGTTCTTC.

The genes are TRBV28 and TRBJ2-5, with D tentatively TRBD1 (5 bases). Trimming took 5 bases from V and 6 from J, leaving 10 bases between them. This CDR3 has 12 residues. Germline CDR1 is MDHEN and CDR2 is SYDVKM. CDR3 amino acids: CASSTSGKTQYF. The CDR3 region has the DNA TGTGCCAGCAGTACGTCAGGGAAGACCCAGTACTTC.